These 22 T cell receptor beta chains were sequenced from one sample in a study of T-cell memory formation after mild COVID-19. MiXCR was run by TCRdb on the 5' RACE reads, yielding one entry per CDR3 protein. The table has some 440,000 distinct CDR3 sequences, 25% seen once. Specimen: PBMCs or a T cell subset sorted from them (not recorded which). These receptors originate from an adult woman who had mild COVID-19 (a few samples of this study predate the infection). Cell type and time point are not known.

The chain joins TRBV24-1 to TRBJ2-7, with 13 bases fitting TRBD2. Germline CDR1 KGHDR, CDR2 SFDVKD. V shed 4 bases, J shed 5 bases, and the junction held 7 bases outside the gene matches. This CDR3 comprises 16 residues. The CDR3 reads CATSDPGLAGRDEQYF. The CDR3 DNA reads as TGTGCCACCAGTGACCCGGGACTAGCGGGAAGGGACGAGCAGTACTTC.

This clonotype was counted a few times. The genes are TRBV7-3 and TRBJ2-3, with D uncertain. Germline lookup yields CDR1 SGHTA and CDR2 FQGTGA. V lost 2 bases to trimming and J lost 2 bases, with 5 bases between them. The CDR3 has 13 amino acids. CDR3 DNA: TGTGCCAGCAGCTTACTACTCACAGATACGCAGTATTTT. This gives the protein CASSLLLTDTQYF.

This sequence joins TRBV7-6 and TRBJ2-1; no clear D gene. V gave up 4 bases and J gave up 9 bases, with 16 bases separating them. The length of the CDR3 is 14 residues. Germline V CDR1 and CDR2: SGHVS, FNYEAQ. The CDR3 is CASSSAGSTGEQFF. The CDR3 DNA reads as TGTGCCAGCAGCTCGGCTGGGTCAACTGGTGAGCAGTTCTTC.

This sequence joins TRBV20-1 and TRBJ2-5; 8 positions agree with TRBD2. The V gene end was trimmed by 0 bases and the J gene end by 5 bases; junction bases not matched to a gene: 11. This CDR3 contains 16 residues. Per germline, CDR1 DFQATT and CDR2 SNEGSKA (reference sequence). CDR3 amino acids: CSAREPLSGARETQYF. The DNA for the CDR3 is TGCAGTGCTAGAGAGCCCCTTAGCGGGGCGAGGGAGACCCAGTACTTC.

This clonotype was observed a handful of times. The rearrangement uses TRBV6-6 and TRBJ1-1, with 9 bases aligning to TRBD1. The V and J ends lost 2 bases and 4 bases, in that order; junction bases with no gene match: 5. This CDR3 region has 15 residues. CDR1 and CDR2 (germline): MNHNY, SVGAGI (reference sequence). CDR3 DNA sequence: TGTGCCAGCAGTTACGGGACAGGGTCGTCCACTGAAGCTTTCTTT. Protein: CASSYGTGSSTEAFF.

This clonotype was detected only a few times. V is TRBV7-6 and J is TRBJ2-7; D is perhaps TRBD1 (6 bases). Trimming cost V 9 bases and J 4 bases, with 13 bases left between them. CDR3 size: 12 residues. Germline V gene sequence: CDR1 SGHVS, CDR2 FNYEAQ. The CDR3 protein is CASMDSPYEQYF. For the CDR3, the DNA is TGTGCCAGTATGGACAGCCCTTACGAGCAGTACTTC.

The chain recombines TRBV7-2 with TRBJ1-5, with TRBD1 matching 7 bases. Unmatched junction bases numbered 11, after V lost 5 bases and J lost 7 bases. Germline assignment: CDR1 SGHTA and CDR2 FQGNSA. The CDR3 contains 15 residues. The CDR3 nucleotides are TGTGCCAGCAGCCGCTCTCGACAGGGAGGACAGCCCCAGCATTTT. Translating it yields CASSRSRQGGQPQHF.

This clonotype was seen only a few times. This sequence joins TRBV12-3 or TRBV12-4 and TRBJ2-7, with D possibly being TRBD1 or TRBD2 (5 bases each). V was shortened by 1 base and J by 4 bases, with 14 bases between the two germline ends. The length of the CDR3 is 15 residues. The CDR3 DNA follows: TGTGCCAGCAGTTTAGGACAGTTACTAGGGTACGAGCAGTACTTC. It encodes CASSLGQLLGYEQYF.

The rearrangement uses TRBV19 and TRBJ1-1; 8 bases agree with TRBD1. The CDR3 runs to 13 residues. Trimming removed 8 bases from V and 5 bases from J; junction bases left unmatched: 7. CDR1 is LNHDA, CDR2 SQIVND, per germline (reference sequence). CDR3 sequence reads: CASLDRVGTEAFF. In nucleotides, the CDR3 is TGTGCCAGTCTGGACAGGGTTGGAACTGAAGCTTTCTTT.

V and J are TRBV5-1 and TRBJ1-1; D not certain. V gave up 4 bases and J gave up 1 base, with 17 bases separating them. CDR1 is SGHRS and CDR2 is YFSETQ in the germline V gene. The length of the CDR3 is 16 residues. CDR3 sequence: CASSTGLIDPNTEAFF. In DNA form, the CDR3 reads TGCGCCAGCAGCACGGGCCTCATCGACCCGAACACTGAAGCTTTCTTT.

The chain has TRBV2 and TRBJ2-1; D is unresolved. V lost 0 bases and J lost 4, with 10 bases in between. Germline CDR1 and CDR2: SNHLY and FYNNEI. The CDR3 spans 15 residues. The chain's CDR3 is CASSEAQSDYNEQFF. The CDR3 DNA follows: TGTGCCAGCAGTGAAGCGCAATCTGATTACAATGAGCAGTTCTTC.

The CDR3 is CASSVHQGQAADTQYF. DNA of the CDR3: TGTGCCAGCAGTGTGCACCAGGGACAGGCCGCAGATACGCAGTATTTT. V gene TRBV27 combines with J gene TRBJ2-3, with 8 bases that match TRBD1. This CDR3 comprises 16 residues. CDR1 is MNHEY and CDR2 is SMNVEV in the germline V gene (reference sequence). V dropped 5 bases and J dropped 4; count of bases not matched to a gene: 11.

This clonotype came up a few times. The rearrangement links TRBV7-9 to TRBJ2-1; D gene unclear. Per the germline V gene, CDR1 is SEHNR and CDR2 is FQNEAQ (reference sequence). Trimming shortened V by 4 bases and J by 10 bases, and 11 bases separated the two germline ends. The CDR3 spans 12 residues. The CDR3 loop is CASSSGSSEQFF. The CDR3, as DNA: TGTGCCAGCAGCTCGGGTTCGTCCGAGCAGTTCTTC.

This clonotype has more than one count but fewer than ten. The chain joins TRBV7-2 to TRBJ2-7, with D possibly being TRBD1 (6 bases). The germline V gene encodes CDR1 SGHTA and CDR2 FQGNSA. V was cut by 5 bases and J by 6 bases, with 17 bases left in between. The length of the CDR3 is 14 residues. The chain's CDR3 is CASSRDRSTLEQYF. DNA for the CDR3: TGTGCCAGCAGCCGTGACAGGTCCACCCTCGAGCAGTACTTC.

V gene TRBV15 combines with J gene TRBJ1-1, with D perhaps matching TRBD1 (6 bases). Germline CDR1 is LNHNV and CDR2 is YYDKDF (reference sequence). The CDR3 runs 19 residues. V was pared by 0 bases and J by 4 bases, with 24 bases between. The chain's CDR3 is CATSRDLKRGRTWGTEAFF. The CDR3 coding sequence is TGTGCCACCAGCAGAGATCTGAAAAGGGGGAGGACCTGGGGCACTGAAGCTTTCTTT.

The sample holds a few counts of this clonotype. The CDR3 is CASSLDSGRRPQHF. As DNA, the CDR3 is TGTGCCAGCAGCCTCGACTCAGGGCGCCGGCCCCAGCATTTT. J is TRBJ1-5 and V is TRBV7-6; D possibly corresponds to TRBD1 (5 bases). V shed 5 bases and J shed 9 bases, with 17 bases lying between them. The germline V gene has CDR1 SGHVS and CDR2 FNYEAQ. This CDR3 has 14 amino acids.

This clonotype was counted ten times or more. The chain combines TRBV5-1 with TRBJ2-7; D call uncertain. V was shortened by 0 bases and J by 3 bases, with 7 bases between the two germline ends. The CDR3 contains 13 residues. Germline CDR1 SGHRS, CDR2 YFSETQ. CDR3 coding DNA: TGCGCCAGCAGCTTGGACGGGTACTACGAGCAGTACTTC. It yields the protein CASSLDGYYEQYF. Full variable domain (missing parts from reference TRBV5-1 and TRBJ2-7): KAGVTQTPRYLIKTRGQQVTLSCSPISGHRSVSWYQQTPGQGLQFLFEYFSETQRNKGNFPGRFSGRQFSNSRSEMNVSTLELGDSALYLCASSLDGYYEQYFGPGTRLTVT.

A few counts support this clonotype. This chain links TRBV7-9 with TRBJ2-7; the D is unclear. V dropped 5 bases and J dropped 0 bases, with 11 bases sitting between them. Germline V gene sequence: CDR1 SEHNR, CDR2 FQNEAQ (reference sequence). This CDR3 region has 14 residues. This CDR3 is CASSTQTGSYEQYF. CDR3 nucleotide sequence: TGTGCCAGCAGCACCCAAACGGGCTCCTACGAGCAGTACTTC. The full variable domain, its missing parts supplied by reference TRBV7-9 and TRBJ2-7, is DTGVSQNPRHKITKRGQNVTFRCDPISEHNRLYWYRQTLGQGPEFLTYFQNEAQLEKSRLLSDRFSAERPKGSFSTLEIQRTEQGDSAMYLCASSTQTGSYEQYFGPGTRLTVT.

CDR3 nucleotide sequence: TGTGCCAGCAGTCCCGGACAGGCCGGGTTCTTC. It is translated as CASSPGQAGFF. The V gene is TRBV2, the J gene TRBJ2-1; 7 bases are a match to TRBD1. V trimming: 5 bases; J trimming: 15 bases; junction bases outside the gene matches: 7. Germline lookup yields CDR1 SNHLY and CDR2 FYNNEI. This CDR3 is built from 11 residues.

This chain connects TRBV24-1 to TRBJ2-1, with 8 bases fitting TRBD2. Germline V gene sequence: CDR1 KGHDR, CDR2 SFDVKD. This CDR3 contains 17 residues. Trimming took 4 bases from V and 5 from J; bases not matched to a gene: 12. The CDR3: CATSDPSGGGPNNEQFF. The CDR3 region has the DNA TGTGCCACCAGTGACCCTAGCGGCGGGGGGCCTAACAATGAGCAGTTCTTC.

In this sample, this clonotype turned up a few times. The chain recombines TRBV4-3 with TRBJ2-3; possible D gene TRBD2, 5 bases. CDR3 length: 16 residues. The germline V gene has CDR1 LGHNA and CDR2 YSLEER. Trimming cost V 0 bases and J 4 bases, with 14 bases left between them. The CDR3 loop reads CASSQDRDPRADTQYF. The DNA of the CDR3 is TGCGCCAGCAGCCAAGACCGGGATCCCCGCGCAGATACGCAGTATTTT.

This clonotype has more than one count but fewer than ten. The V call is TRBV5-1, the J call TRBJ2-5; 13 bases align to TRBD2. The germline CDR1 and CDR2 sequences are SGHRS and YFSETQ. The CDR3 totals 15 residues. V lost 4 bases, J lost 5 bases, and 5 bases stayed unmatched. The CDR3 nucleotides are TGCGCCAGCAGCCACGGGACTAGCGGGGAGGAGACCCAGTACTTC. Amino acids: CASSHGTSGEETQYF. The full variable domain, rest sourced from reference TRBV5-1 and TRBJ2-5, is KAGVTQTPRYLIKTRGQQVTLSCSPISGHRSVSWYQQTPGQGLQFLFEYFSETQRNKGNFPGRFSGRQFSNSRSEMNVSTLELGDSALYLCASSHGTSGEETQYFGPGTRLLVL.